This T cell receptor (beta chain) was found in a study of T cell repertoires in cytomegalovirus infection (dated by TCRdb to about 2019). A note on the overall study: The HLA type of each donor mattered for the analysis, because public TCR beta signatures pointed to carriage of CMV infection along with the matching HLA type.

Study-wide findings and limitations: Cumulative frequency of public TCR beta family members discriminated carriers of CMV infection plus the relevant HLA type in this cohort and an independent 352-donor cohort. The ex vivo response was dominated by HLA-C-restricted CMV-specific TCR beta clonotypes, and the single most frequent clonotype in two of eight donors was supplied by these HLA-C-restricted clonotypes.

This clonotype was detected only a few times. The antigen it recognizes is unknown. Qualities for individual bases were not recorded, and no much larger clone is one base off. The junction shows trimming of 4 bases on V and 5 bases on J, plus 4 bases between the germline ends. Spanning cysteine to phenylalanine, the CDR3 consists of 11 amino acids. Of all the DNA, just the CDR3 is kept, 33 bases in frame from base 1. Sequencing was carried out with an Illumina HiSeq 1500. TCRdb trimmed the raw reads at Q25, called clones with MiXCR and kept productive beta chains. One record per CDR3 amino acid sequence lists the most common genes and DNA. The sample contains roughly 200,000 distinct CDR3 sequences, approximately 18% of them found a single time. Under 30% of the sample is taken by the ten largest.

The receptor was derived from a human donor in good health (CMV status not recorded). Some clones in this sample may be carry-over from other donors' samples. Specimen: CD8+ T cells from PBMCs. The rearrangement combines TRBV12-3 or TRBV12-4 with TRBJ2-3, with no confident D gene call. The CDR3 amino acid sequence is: CASSSIDTQYF. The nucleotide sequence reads TGTGCCAGCAGTTCCATAGATACGCAGTATTTT.